The 19 T cell receptor beta chains presented below share a single source sample, sequenced in a study of blood T cell repertoires in COVID-19. Some clones are missing from TCRdb's copy, which holds only in-frame ones; the method was immunoSEQ multiplex PCR. The sample consists of under 200,000 clones, 70% to 90% of them appearing once. Sequenced material: peripheral blood. The receptors shown here come from a man aged 50 to 59 with active or convalescent COVID-19.

V is TRBV7-2 and J is TRBJ1-6; 9 bases are a match to TRBD1. Germline lookup yields CDR1 SGHTA and CDR2 FQGNSA. CDR3 size: 15 residues. The trim removed 7 bases at V and 3 bases at J, leaving 4 bases unmatched. CDR3 DNA: TGTGCCAGCAAGGGACAGGGCCTCTATAATTCACCCCTCCACTTT. It is translated as CASKGQGLYNSPLHF.

This rearrangement joins TRBV24-1 to TRBJ1-2; D not resolved. Trimming removed 12 bases at V and 4 bases at J, with 11 bases between. In germline, CDR1 is KGHDR, CDR2 SFDVKD. The CDR3 runs 11 residues. The CDR3 bases are TGTGCCTCCTCGGAGGGCTATGGCTACACCTTC. As protein: CASSEGYGYTF.

The chain carries TRBV7-3 and TRBJ2-1, with TRBD2 identical over 8 bases. From germline, CDR1 is SGHTA and CDR2 FQGTGA. With V trimmed by 1 base and J by 3 bases, 2 bases remained unmatched. CDR3 length: 15 amino acids. CDR3 protein: CASSLSRGGYNEQFF. Written as DNA, the CDR3 is TGTGCCAGCAGCTTAAGCCGGGGGGGCTACAATGAGCAGTTCTTC.

This clone was observed many times. The chain is built from TRBV5-5 and TRBJ1-2, with 7 positions matching TRBD1. CDR1 and CDR2 from the germline V gene are SGHKS and YYEKEE (reference sequence). The CDR3 has 15 residues. V shed 0 bases and J 7 bases; nucleotides not matched to a gene: 9. The CDR3 is CASSLAEAGGPGYTF. The CDR3 bases are TGTGCCAGCAGCTTGGCCGAGGCAGGGGGACCTGGCTACACCTTC.

The V gene is TRBV15, the J gene TRBJ1-1; D remains ambiguous. This CDR3 is built from 14 residues. V was cut by 3 bases and J by 1 base, with 9 bases left in between. The germline CDR1 and CDR2 sequences are LNHNV and YYDKDF (reference sequence). CDR3 sequence (DNA): TGTGCCACCAGCAGGGTAAGCACGAACACTGAAGCTTTCTTT. This codes for CATSRVSTNTEAFF.

This clone was seen only once. J is TRBJ1-6 and V is TRBV5-5, with 8 positions matching TRBD1. This CDR3 contains 15 residues. V was clipped by 4 bases and J by 3 bases; unmatched bases: 3. Germline CDR1 reads SGHKS; CDR2 reads YYEKEE (reference sequence). In nucleotides, the CDR3 is TGTGCCAGCAGCCTAGGGACAGGCTATAATTCACCCCTCCACTTT. Encoded protein: CASSLGTGYNSPLHF.

This clone was counted a few times. V usage is TRBV5-1 and J usage is TRBJ2-7, with 7 bases that match TRBD2. Per the germline V gene, CDR1 is SGHRS and CDR2 is YFSETQ. The CDR3 covers 13 residues. The V and J ends lost 0 bases and 3 bases, in that order; junction bases with no gene match: 0. CDR3 nucleotide sequence: TGCGCCAGCAGCTTGGTAGCGGGCTACGAGCAGTACTTC. It encodes CASSLVAGYEQYF.

The chain links TRBV7-2 to TRBJ2-7, with 14 bases that match TRBD2. V gave up 1 base and J gave up 1 base; unmatched junction bases: 6. This CDR3 comprises 18 residues. Looked up from germline, CDR1 is SGHTA and CDR2 is FQGNSA. The CDR3 region has the DNA TGTGCCAGCAGCTTAGTCCCGGGACTAGCGGGGGCTTCCTACGAGCAGTACTTC. Encoded protein: CASSLVPGLAGASYEQYF.

This rearrangement joins TRBV29-1 to TRBJ2-1, with 8 bases that match TRBD1. The CDR3 covers 16 residues. CDR1 and CDR2 (germline): SQVTM, ANQGSEA. Trimming took 0 bases from V and 8 from J; bases not matched to a gene: 12. The CDR3 spells CSVEDPGSGGFDEQFF. DNA for the CDR3: TGCAGCGTTGAAGATCCCGGGTCAGGGGGCTTCGATGAGCAGTTCTTC.

V and J are TRBV9 and TRBJ1-4; no clear D gene. The CDR3 is made up of 13 amino acids. Germline CDR1 and CDR2: SGDLS and YYNGEE. V lost 4 bases, J lost 0 bases, and 4 bases lay in between. The CDR3 loop is CASSPATNEKLFF. The DNA of the CDR3 is TGTGCCAGCAGCCCCGCAACTAATGAAAAACTGTTTTTT. The full variable domain, with the rest looked up from reference TRBV9 and TRBJ1-4, is DSGVTQTPKHLITATGQRVTLRCSPRSGDLSVYWYQQSLDQGLQFLIQYYNGEERAKGNILERFSAQQFPDLHSELNLSSLELGDSALYFCASSPATNEKLFFGSGTQLSVL.

CDR3 residues: CAWSVWGVGQETQYF. The CDR3 coding sequence is TGTGCCTGGAGTGTATGGGGAGTCGGCCAAGAGACCCAGTACTTC. This sequence joins TRBV30 and TRBJ2-5; TRBD2 might be the D (5 bases). This CDR3 contains 15 residues. Trimming removed 0 bases at V and 1 base at J, with 12 bases between. Germline lookup yields CDR1 GTSNPN and CDR2 SVGIG (reference sequence). Full variable domain (outside the CDR3, taken from reference TRBV30 and TRBJ2-5): SQTIHQWPATLVQPVGSPLSLECTVEGTSNPNLYWYRQAAGRGLQLLFYSVGIGQISSEVPQNLSASRPQDRQFILSSKKLLLSDSGFYLCAWSVWGVGQETQYFGPGTRLLVL.

For the CDR3, the DNA is TGTGCCAGCAGCTTAAGGGGGGGCAGCTACAATGAGCAGTTCTTC. Translating gives CASSLRGGSYNEQFF. The chain joins TRBV13 to TRBJ2-1; D is possibly TRBD2 (7 bases). Trimming pared 2 bases from V and 3 bases from J, leaving 11 bases between. Per germline, CDR1 PRHDT and CDR2 FYEKMQ (reference sequence). The length of the CDR3 is 15 residues.

The chain has TRBV7-2 and TRBJ1-5; 8 positions match TRBD1. The CDR3 contains 14 residues. V dropped 2 bases and J dropped 6; count of bases not matched to a gene: 3. Per the germline V gene, CDR1 is SGHTA and CDR2 is FQGNSA. CDR3 in amino acids: CASSLWTGPQPQHF. The CDR3 nucleotides are TGTGCCAGCAGCTTATGGACAGGGCCTCAGCCCCAGCATTTT.

The chain links TRBV9 to TRBJ2-5, with 9 bases aligning to TRBD2. This CDR3 region has 16 residues. Trimming cost V 0 bases and J 4 bases; bases outside gene matches: 7. Germline CDR1 reads SGDLS; CDR2 reads YYNGEE. DNA of the CDR3: TGTGCCAGCAGCGTAGGCAGGCGGGAGGGGAGAGAGACCCAGTACTTC. Translating gives CASSVGRREGRETQYF.

This clone was detected once. The chain employs TRBV7-4 and TRBJ1-4; a weak D match, TRBD1 (6 bases). The CDR3 contains 18 residues. The germline CDR1 and CDR2 sequences are SGHVT and SQSDAQ. Between the trimmed V and J ends, which lost 4 bases and 0 bases, there was a span of 18 bases. The CDR3 DNA reads as TGTGCCAGCAGCTCGAATACTGCTTGGACAGCAACTAATGAAAAACTGTTTTTT. It yields the protein CASSSNTAWTATNEKLFF. Full variable domain (rest looked up from reference TRBV7-4 and TRBJ1-4): GAGVSQSPRYKVAKRGRDVALRCDSISGHVTLYWYRQTLGQGSEVLTYSQSDAQRDKSGRPSGRFSAERPERSVSTLKIQRTEQGDSAVYLCASSSNTAWTATNEKLFFGSGTQLSVL.

The chain combines TRBV5-6 with TRBJ1-5, with 8 bases that match TRBD1. Per the germline V gene, CDR1 is SGHDT and CDR2 is YYEEEE. J lost 6 bases, V lost 1 base, and 9 bases had no gene match. The CDR3 sequence is 16 residues long. The DNA of the CDR3 is TGTGCCAGCAGCTTGTTTGACAGGGGTTTCCGTCAGCCCCAGCATTTT. Protein sequence: CASSLFDRGFRQPQHF.

J is TRBJ2-3 and V is TRBV12-5, with 9 positions matching TRBD2. Germline V lookup: CDR1 LGHNT, CDR2 FRNRAP. The junction had 1 base not matched to a gene; V was cut back by 7 bases and J by 5 bases. The CDR3 runs to 12 residues. The DNA of the CDR3 is TGTGCTAGTGTACTAGCGGGAGATACGCAGTATTTT. This sequence encodes CASVLAGDTQYF. Filled out from reference TRBV12-5 and TRBJ2-3, the complete variable domain reads DARVTQTPRHKVTEMGQEVTMRCQPILGHNTVFWYRQTMMQGLELLAYFRNRAPLDDSGMPKDRFSAEMPDATLATLKIQPSEPRDSAVYFCASVLAGDTQYFGPGTRLTVL.

The gene calls are TRBV29-1 and TRBJ2-2; 9 bases map to TRBD1. Germline V CDR1 and CDR2: SQVTM, ANQGSEA. This CDR3 comprises 14 residues. V dropped 5 bases and J dropped 4; count of bases not matched to a gene: 5. Here the CDR3 reads CSVTQGAGTGELFF. CDR3 bases: TGCAGCGTTACACAGGGGGCAGGCACCGGGGAGCTGTTTTTT.

The chain carries TRBV27 and TRBJ2-1; 11 nucleotides agree with TRBD2. Germline V CDR1 and CDR2: MNHEY, SMNVEV (reference sequence). The CDR3 is made up of 14 amino acids. The J segment lost 7 bases and the V segment lost 10 bases, leaving 9 bases of the junction unmatched. CDR3 in amino acids: CATVAGGPINEQFF. CDR3 sequence (DNA): TGTGCCACCGTAGCGGGAGGGCCTATTAATGAGCAGTTCTTC.